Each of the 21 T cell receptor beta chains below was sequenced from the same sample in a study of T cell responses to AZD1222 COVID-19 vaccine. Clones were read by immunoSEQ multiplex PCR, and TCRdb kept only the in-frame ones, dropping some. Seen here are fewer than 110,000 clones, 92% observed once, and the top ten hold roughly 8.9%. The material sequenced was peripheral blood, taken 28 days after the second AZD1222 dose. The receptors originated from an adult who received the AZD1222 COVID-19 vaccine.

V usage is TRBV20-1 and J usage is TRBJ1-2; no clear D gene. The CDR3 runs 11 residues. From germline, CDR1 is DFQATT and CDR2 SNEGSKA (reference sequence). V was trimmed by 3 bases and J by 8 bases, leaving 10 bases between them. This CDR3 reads CSASHGDGYTF. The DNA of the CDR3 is TGCAGTGCTAGTCACGGAGACGGCTACACCTTC.

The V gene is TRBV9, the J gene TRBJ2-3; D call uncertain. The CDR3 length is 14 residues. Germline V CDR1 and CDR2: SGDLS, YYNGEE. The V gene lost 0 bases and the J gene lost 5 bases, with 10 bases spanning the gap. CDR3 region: CASSVAPDGDTQYF. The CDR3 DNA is TGTGCCAGCAGCGTAGCCCCAGATGGAGATACGCAGTATTTT.

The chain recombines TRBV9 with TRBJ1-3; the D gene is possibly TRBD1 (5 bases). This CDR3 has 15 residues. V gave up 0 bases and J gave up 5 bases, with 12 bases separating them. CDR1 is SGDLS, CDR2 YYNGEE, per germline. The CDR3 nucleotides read TGTGCCAGCAGCGTAGCGACTGCAGGGAGAAACACCATATATTTT. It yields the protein CASSVATAGRNTIYF.

DNA of the CDR3: TGTGCCAGCAGTTACTCCCCCGGAGCGACCACTGAAGCTTTCTTT. It encodes CASSYSPGATTEAFF. This sequence joins TRBV6-5 and TRBJ1-1; D not certain. V lost 0 bases to trimming and J lost 4 bases, with 12 bases between them. Germline CDR1 reads MNHEY; CDR2 reads SVGAGI. The CDR3 loop spans 15 amino acids.

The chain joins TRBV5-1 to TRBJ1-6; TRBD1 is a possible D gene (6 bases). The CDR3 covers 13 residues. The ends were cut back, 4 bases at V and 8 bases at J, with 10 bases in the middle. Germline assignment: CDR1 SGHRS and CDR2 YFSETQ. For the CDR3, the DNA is TGCGCCAGCAGCCCACGGACAGATTCACCCCTCCACTTT. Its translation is CASSPRTDSPLHF.

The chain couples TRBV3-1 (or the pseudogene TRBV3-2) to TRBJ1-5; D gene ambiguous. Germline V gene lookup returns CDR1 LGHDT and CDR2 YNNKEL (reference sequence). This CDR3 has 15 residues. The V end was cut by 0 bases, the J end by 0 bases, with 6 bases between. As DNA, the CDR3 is TGTGCCAGCAGCCAAGATTCCGTTAGCAATCAGCCCCAGCATTTT. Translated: CASSQDSVSNQPQHF.

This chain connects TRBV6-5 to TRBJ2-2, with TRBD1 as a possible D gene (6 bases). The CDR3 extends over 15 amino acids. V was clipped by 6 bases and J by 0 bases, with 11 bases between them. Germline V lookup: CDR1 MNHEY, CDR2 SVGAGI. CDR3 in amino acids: CASSAGTPNTGELFF. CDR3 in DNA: TGTGCCAGCAGCGCCGGGACACCGAACACCGGGGAGCTGTTTTTT.

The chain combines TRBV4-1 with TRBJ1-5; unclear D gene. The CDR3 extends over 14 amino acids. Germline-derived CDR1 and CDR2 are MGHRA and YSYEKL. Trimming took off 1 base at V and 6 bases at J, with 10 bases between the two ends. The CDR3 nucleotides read TGCGCCAGCAGCCAAGCACGGGGAGGTCAGCCCCAGCATTTT. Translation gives CASSQARGGQPQHF.

CDR3 sequence: CASSQILAGGAPETQYF. CDR3 DNA: TGTGCCAGCAGCCAGATACTAGCGGGGGGGGCCCCTGAGACCCAGTACTTC. The gene calls are TRBV4-2 and TRBJ2-5, with 13 bases aligning to TRBD2. Germline trimming cut 3 bases from V and 5 bases from J; bases unmatched to any gene: 9. The CDR3 runs to 17 residues. CDR1 and CDR2 (germline): LGHNA, YNFKEQ.

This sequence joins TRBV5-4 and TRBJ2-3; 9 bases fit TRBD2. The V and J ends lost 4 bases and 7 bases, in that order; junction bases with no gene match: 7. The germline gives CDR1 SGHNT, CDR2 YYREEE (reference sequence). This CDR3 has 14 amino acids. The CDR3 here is CASSGSGRGYTQYF. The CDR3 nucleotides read TGTGCCAGCAGCGGTAGCGGGAGAGGGTATACGCAGTATTTT.

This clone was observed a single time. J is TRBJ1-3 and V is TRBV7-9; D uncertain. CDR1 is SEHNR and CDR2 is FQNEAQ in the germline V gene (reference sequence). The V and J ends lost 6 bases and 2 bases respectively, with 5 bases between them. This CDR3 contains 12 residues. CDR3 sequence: CASREAGNTIYF. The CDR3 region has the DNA TGTGCCAGCAGGGAGGCTGGAAACACCATATATTTT.

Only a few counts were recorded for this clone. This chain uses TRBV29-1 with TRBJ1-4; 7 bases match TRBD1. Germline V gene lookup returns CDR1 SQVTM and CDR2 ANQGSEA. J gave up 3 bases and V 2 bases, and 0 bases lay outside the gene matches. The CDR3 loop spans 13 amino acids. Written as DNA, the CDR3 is TGCAGCGTTGAAAGGGGGCCTAATGAAAAACTGTTTTTT. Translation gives CSVERGPNEKLFF.

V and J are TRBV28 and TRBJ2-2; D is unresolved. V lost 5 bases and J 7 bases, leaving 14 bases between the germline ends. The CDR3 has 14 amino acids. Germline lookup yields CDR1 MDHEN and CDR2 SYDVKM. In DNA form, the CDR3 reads TGTGCCAGCAGTCCCCGGACCATAAACGGGGAGCTGTTTTTT. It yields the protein CASSPRTINGELFF.

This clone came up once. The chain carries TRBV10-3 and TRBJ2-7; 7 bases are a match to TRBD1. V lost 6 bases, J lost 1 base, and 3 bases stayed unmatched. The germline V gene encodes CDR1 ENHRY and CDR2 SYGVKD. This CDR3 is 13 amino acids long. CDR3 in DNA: TGTGCCATCAGCCGGGACAGATCCTACGAGCAGTACTTC. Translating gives CAISRDRSYEQYF.

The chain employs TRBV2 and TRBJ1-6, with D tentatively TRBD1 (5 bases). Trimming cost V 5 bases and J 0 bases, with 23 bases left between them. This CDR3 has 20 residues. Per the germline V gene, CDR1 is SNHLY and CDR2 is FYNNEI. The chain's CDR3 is CASSNRRVTLGNSYNSPLHF. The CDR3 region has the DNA TGTGCCAGCAGTAACCGCAGGGTCACCCTCGGGAACTCCTATAATTCACCCCTCCACTTT.

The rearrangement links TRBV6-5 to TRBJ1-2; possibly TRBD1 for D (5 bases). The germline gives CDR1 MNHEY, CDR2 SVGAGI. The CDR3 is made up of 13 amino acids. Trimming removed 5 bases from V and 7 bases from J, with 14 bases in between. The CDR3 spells CASSTQVGGGYTF. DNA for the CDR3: TGTGCCAGCAGTACACAGGTTGGAGGTGGCTACACCTTC.

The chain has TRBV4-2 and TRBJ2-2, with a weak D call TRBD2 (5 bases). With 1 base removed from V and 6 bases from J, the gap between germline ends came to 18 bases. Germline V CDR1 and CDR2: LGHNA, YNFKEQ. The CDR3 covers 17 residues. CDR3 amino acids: CASSQADYPRVAGELFF. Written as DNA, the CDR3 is TGTGCCAGCAGCCAAGCAGACTATCCCCGGGTGGCCGGGGAGCTGTTTTTT.

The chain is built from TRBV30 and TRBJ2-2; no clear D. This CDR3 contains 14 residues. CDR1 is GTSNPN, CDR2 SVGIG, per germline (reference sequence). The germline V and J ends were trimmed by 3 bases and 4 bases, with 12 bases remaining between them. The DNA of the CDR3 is TGTGCCTGGAGGGATAAAAGCTTCACCGGGGAGCTGTTTTTT. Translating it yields CAWRDKSFTGELFF.

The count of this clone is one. CDR3 DNA: TGCGCCAGCAGCTCGTCGAGGCCAGAGGATTCACCCCTCCACTTT. Encoded protein: CASSSSRPEDSPLHF. The gene calls are TRBV5-1 and TRBJ1-6; D not resolved. Germline V gene sequence: CDR1 SGHRS, CDR2 YFSETQ. This CDR3 region has 15 residues. V gave up 3 bases and J gave up 8 bases, with 15 bases separating them.

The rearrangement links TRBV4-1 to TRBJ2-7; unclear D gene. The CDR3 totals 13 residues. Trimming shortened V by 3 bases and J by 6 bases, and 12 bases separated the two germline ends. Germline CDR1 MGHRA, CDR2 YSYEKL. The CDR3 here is CASSQVLKSEQYF. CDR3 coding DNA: TGCGCCAGCAGCCAGGTTCTGAAATCCGAGCAGTACTTC.

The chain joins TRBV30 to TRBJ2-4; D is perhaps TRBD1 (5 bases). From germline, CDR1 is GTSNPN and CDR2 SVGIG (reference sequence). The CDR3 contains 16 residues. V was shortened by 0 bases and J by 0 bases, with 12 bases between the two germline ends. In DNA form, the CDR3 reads TGTGCCTGGAGTGTAGCACAGGTTATAGCCAAAAACATTCAGTACTTC. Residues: CAWSVAQVIAKNIQYF.